The source of this T cell receptor (beta chain) is a study of T cell responses to AZD1222 COVID-19 vaccine. The study's findings and limits: Close to half of spike-specific TCRs reportedly recognize unmutated variant regions. Vaccine-related CD4 TCRs covered spike, predominating at 160-218 and 743-854. Recipients of AZD1222 seropositive at baseline numbered only 6 or 7. In a largely white British group with more females than males, clonal diversity was possibly underestimated.

Germline assignment: CDR1 SGDLS and CDR2 YYNGEE. This CDR3 contains 13 residues. Trimming removed 2 bases from V and 4 bases from J, with 7 bases in between. With regard to this clone: What it recognizes is unknown.

Assay used: immunoSEQ multiplex PCR; TCRdb lists only in-frame clones, some missing. The sample lists 150,000 to 200,000 clones, around nine tenths seen once, with over 6% in the top ten. The V call is TRBV9, the J call TRBJ1-3; unclear D gene. This receptor was obtained from an adult in good health. Sequencing used peripheral blood, obtained on day 0 of AZD1222 vaccination. CDR3 coding DNA: TGTGCCAGCAGCGTTAGTGCCGGAAACACCATATATTTT. Amino acids: CASSVSAGNTIYF.